This T cell receptor (beta chain) was sequenced during a study of blood T cell repertoires in COVID-19. Overall study context: Sources were T cells, B-cell-depleted T cells, or PBMCs; the material itself was cDNA or gDNA.

The table came from immunoSEQ multiplex PCR; TCRdb's copy has only in-frame clones and leaves some out. The table has 60,000 to 70,000 clones, 80% to 90% seen once. The germline V gene has CDR1 SGHTA and CDR2 FQGTGA. The CDR3 sequence is 13 residues long. V gave up 5 bases and J gave up 9 bases, with 11 bases separating them. This clone occurred once. The rearrangement joins TRBV7-3 to TRBJ1-6, with D uncertain. The TCR sequence derives from a woman aged 60-75 years with acute or convalescent COVID-19. Sample: peripheral blood. The CDR3: CASSPGGSSPLHF. The CDR3, as DNA: TGTGCCAGCAGCCCAGGTGGAAGTTCACCCCTCCACTTT.